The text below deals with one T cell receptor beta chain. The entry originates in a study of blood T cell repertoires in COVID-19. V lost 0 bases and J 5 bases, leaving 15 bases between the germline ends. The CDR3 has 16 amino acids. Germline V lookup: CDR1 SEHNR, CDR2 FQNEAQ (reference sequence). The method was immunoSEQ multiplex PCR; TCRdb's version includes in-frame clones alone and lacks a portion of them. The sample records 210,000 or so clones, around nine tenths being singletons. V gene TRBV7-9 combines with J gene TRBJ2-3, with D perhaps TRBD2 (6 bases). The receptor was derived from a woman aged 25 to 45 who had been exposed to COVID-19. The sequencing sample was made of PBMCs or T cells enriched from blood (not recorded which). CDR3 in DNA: TGTGCCAGCAGCTTAGCAGGCACTAGCTCTCGAGATACGCAGTATTTT. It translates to CASSLAGTSSRDTQYF. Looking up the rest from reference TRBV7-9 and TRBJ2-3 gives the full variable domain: DTGVSQNPRHKITKRGQNVTFRCDPISEHNRLYWYRQTLGQGPEFLTYFQNEAQLEKSRLLSDRFSAERPKGSFSTLEIQRTEQGDSAMYLCASSLAGTSSRDTQYFGPGTRLTVL.